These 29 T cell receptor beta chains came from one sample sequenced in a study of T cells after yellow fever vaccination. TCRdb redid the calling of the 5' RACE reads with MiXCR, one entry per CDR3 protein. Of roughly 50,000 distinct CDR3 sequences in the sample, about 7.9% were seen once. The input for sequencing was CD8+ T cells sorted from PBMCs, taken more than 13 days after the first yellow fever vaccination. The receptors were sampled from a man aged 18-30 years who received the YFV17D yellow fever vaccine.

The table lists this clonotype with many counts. This CDR3 reads CASSPKDTHNEQFF. CDR3 sequence (DNA): TGTGCCAGCAGCCCCAAGGACACCCACAATGAGCAGTTCTTC. The V gene is TRBV7-9, the J gene TRBJ2-1; tentative D call: TRBD1 (5 bases). The length of the CDR3 is 14 residues. The V gene's germline CDR1 is SEHNR and CDR2 FQNEAQ (reference sequence). Trimming took off 5 bases at V and 5 bases at J, with 13 bases between the two ends.

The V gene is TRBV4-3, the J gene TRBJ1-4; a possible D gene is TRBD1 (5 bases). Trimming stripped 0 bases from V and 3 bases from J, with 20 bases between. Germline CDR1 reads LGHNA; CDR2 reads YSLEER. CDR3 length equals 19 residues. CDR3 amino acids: CASSQDTRWGSLSNEKLFF. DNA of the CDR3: TGCGCCAGCAGCCAAGATACGCGGTGGGGGAGCTTGTCTAATGAAAAACTGTTTTTT.

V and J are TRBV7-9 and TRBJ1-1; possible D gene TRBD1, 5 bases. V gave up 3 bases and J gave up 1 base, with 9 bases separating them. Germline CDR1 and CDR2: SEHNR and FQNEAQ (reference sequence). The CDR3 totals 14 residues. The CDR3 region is CASSFVGGNTEAFF. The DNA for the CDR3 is TGTGCCAGCAGCTTTGTCGGGGGGAACACTGAAGCTTTCTTT.

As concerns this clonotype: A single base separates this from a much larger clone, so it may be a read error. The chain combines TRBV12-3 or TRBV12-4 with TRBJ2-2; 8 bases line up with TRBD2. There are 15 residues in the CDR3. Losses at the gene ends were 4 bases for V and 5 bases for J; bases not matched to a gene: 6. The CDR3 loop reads CASSSGIAGTGELFF. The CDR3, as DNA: TGTGCCAGCAGTTCAGGGATAGCGGGGACCGGGGAGCTGTTTTTT.

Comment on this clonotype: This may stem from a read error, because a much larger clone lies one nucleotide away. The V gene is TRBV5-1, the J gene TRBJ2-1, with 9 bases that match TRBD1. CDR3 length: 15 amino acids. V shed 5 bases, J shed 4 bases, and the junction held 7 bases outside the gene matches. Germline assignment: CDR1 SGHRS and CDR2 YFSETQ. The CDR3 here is CASSPWTGEYNEQFF. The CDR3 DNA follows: TGCGCCAGCAGTCCATGGACAGGGGAATACAATGAGCAGTTCTTC.

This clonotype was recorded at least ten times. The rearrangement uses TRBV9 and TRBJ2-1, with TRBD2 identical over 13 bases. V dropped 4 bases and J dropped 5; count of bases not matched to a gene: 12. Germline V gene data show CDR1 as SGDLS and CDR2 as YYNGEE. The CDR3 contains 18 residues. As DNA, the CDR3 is TGTGCCAGCAGCCCGGGACTAGCGGGGCCACGTCGGGACAATGAGCAGTTCTTC. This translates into CASSPGLAGPRRDNEQFF.

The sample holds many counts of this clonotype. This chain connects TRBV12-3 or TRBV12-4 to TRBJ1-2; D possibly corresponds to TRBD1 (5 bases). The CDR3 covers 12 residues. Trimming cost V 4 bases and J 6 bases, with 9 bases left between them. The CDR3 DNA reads TGTGCCAGCAGTTCTGGCAGGGATGGCTACACCTTC. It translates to CASSSGRDGYTF.

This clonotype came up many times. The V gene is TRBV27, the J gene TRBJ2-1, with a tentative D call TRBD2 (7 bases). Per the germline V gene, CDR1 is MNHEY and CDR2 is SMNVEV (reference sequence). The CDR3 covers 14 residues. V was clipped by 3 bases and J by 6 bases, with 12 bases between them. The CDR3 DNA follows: TGTGCCAGCAGTTTCGGGGGGCCGGGCAATGAGCAGTTCTTC. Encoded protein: CASSFGGPGNEQFF.

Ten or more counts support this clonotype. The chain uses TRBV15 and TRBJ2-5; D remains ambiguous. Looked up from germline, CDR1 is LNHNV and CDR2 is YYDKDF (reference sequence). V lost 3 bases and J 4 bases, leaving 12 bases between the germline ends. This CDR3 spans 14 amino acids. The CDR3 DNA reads TGTGCCACCAGCAGGTCTCTGGGCTCAGAGACCCAGTACTTC. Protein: CATSRSLGSETQYF.

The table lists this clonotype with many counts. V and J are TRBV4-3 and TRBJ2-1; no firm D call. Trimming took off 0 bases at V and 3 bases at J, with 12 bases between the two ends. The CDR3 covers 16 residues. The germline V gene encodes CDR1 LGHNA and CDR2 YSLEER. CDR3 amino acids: CASSQDGRMDYNEQFF. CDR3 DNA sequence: TGCGCCAGCAGCCAAGACGGCCGTATGGACTACAATGAGCAGTTCTTC.

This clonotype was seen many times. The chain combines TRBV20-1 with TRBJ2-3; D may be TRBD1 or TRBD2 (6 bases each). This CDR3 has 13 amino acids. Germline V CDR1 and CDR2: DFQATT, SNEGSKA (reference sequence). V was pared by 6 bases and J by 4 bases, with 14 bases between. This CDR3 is CSAEPRGPDTQYF. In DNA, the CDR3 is TGCAGTGCAGAACCCCGGGGGCCAGATACGCAGTATTTT.

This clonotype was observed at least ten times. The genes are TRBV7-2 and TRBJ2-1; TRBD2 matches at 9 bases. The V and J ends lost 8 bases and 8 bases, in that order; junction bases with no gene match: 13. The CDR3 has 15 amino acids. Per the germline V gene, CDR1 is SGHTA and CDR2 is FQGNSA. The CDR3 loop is CASRLLSGGQDEQFF. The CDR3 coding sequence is TGTGCCAGCCGATTGCTCAGCGGGGGGCAGGATGAGCAGTTCTTC.

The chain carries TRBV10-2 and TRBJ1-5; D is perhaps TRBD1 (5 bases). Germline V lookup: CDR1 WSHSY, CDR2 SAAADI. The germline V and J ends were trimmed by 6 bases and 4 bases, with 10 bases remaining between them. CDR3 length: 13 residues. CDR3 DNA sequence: TGCGCCAGCAGCAGGGAAGGGAATCAGCCCCAGCATTTT. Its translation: CASSREGNQPQHF.

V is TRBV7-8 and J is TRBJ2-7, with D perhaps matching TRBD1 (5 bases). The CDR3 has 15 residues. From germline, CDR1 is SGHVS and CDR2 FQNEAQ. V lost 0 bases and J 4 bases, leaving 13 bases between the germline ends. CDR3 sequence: CASSLARQGIYEQYV. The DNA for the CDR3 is TGTGCCAGCAGCTTAGCGCGGCAGGGAATATACGAGCAGTACGTC.

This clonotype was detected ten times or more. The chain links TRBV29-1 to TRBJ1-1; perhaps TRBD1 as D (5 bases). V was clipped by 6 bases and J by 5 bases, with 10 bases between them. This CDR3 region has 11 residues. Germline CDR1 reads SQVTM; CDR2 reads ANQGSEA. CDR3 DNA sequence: TGCAGCGTCCTGGGGGAGACTGAAGCTTTCTTT. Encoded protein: CSVLGETEAFF.

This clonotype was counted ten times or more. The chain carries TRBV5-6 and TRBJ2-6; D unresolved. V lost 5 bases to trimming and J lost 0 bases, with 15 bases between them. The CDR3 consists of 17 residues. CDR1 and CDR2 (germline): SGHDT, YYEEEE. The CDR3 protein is CASSNMGSDSGANVLTF. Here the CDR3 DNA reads TGTGCCAGCAGTAATATGGGTTCGGACTCTGGGGCCAACGTCCTGACTTTC.

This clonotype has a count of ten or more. The CDR3 reads CASSGDRNDEQYV. CDR3 nucleotides: TGTGCCAGCAGTGGAGACAGGAACGACGAGCAGTACGTC. The chain couples TRBV6-1 to TRBJ2-7, with a tentative D call TRBD1 (6 bases). Trimming left V 4 bases short and J 5 bases short, with 12 bases between. The CDR3 length is 13 residues. Germline CDR1 and CDR2: MNHNS and SASEGT.

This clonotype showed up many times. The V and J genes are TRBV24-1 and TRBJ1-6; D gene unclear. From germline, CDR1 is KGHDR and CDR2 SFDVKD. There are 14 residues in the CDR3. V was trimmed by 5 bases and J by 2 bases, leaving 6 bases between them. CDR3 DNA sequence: TGTGCCACCAGTGCAAGTCCCTATAATTCACCCCTCCACTTT. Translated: CATSASPYNSPLHF.

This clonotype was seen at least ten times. The chain's CDR3 is CSARDLGIDKGATNEKLFF. CDR3 in DNA: TGCAGTGCTAGAGATCTTGGTATAGACAAGGGGGCAACTAATGAAAAACTGTTTTTT. This chain connects TRBV20-1 to TRBJ1-4; D may be TRBD1 (6 bases). The CDR3 sequence is 19 residues long. Germline CDR1 reads DFQATT; CDR2 reads SNEGSKA (reference sequence). V lost 0 bases, J lost 0 bases, and 20 bases lay in between.

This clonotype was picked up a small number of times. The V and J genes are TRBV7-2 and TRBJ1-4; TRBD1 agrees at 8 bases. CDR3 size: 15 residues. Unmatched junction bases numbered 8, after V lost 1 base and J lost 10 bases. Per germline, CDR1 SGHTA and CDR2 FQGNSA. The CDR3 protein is CASSLEAGGIGKLFF. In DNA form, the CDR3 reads TGTGCCAGCAGCTTAGAGGCAGGGGGCATCGGAAAACTGTTTTTT.

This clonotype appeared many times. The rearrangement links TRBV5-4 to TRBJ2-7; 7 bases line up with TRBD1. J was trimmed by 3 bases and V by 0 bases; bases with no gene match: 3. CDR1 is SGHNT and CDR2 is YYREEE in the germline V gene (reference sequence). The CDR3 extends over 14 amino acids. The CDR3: CASSLGQGDYEQYF. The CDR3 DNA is TGTGCCAGCAGCTTGGGTCAGGGGGACTACGAGCAGTACTTC.

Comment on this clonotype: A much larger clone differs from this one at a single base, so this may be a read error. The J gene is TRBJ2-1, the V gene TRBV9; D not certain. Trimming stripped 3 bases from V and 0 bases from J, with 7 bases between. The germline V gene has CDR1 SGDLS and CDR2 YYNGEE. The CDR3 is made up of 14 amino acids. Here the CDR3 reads CASSASGSYNEQFF. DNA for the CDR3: TGTGCCAGCAGCGCGTCAGGCTCCTACAATGAGCAGTTCTTC.

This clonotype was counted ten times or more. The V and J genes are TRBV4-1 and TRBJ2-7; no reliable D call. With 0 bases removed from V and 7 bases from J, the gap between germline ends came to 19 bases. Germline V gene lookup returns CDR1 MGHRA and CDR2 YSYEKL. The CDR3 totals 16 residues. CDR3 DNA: TGCGCCAGCAGCCAAGATTTAAGCACGAAGGGTTGGGAGCAGTACGTC. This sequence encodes CASSQDLSTKGWEQYV.

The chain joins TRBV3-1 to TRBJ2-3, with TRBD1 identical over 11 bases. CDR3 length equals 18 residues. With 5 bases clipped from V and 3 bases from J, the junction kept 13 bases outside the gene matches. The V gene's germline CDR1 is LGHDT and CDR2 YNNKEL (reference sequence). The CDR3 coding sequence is TGTGCCAGCAGCGAGGACAGGGGGCGTCTAATGAGGACAGATACGCAGTATTTT. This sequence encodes CASSEDRGRLMRTDTQYF.

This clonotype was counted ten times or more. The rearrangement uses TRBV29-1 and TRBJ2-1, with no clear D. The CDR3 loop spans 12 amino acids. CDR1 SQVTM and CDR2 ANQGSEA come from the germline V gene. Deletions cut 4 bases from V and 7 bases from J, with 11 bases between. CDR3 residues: CSVGPAWNEQFF. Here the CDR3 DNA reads TGCAGCGTTGGCCCGGCATGGAATGAGCAGTTCTTC.

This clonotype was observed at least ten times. CDR3: CASSPMQGDTEAFF. The CDR3 region has the DNA TGCGCCAGCAGCCCAATGCAGGGTGACACTGAAGCTTTCTTT. The rearrangement joins TRBV4-1 to TRBJ1-1; the D gene is possibly TRBD1 (5 bases). Trimming shortened V by 4 bases and J by 3 bases, and 12 bases separated the two germline ends. The CDR3 has 14 amino acids. Germline CDR1 reads MGHRA; CDR2 reads YSYEKL.

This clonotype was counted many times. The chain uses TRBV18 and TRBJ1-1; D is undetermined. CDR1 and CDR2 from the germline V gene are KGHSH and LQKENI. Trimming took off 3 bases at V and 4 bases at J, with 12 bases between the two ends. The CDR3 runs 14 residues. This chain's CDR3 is CASSPSQLTTEAFF. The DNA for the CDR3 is TGTGCCAGCTCACCGTCCCAACTCACCACTGAAGCTTTCTTT.

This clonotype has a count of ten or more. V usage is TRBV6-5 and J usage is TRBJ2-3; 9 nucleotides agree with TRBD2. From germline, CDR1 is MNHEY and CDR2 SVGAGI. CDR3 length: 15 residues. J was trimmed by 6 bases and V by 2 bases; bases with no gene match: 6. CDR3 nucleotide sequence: TGTGCCAGCAGTTACGGGGCGGGGGGGCCGGATACGCAGTATTTT. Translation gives CASSYGAGGPDTQYF.

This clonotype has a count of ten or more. The CDR3 here is CASSQPRDSPYEQYF. CDR3 in DNA: TGCGCCAGCAGCCAACCCCGGGACAGTCCCTACGAGCAGTACTTC. The chain links TRBV4-1 to TRBJ2-7, with 7 bases aligning to TRBD1. The V segment lost 2 bases and the J segment 2 bases; nucleotides outside the gene matches: 6. The CDR3 length is 15 residues. Germline loops: CDR1 MGHRA, CDR2 YSYEKL.